These 29 T cell receptor beta chains originate from one sample sequenced in a study of CD8 T cells in Susac syndrome. Reverse transcription of roughly 0.5 to 1 ug RNA was performed with random hexamers. TCRdb itself ran the immunoSEQ multiplex PCR reads through MiXCR, one entry per CDR3 protein. The sample carries a few hundred thousand distinct CDR3 sequences, roughly 96% recorded once. Sequencing was performed on CD4+ T cells from PBMCs. Receptors originate from a human donor with multiple sclerosis.

The V and J genes are TRBV18 and TRBJ2-3, with TRBD1 identical over 7 bases. Germline loops: CDR1 KGHSH, CDR2 LQKENI. CDR3 length equals 14 residues. The V gene end was trimmed by 5 bases and the J gene end by 6 bases; junction bases not matched to a gene: 8. For the CDR3, the DNA is TGTGCCAGCTCAGACGAGAGGGGGCTGGATACGCAGTATTTT. It specifies CASSDERGLDTQYF.

This sequence joins TRBV29-1 and TRBJ2-5; D remains unclear. Germline V lookup: CDR1 SQVTM, CDR2 ANQGSEA. Trimming removed 5 bases at V and 5 bases at J, with 9 bases between. The CDR3 runs to 11 residues. CDR3 in DNA: TGCAGCGTTCTAGATGCGGAGACCCAGTACTTC. This encodes CSVLDAETQYF.

The genes are TRBV10-2 and TRBJ2-7, with 12 nucleotides matching TRBD1. Trimming removed 3 bases from V and 9 bases from J; junction bases left unmatched: 9. The germline V gene encodes CDR1 WSHSY and CDR2 SAAADI. The CDR3 consists of 15 residues. CDR3 region: CASSEVPGTGGLQYF. Here the CDR3 DNA reads TGCGCCAGCAGTGAAGTCCCCGGGACAGGGGGCCTGCAGTACTTC.

The J gene is TRBJ2-5, the V gene TRBV30; no clear D. Trimming cost V 3 bases and J 3 bases, with 2 bases left between them. The CDR3 consists of 10 residues. Germline CDR1 GTSNPN, CDR2 SVGIG (reference sequence). The CDR3 coding sequence is TGTGCCTGGAGCGAAGAGACCCAGTACTTC. Translation: CAWSEETQYF.

This sequence joins TRBV12-3 or TRBV12-4 and TRBJ2-5, with 8 bases matching TRBD2. This CDR3 spans 12 amino acids. V lost 8 bases to trimming and J lost 7 bases; unmatched junction nucleotides: 6. CDR3 loop: CASGETSGTQYF. CDR3 DNA: TGTGCCAGCGGCGAAACTAGCGGGACCCAGTACTTC.

The chain combines TRBV5-1 with TRBJ2-1; maybe TRBD2 (9 bases). The CDR3 covers 15 residues. Germline V gene sequence: CDR1 SGHRS, CDR2 YFSETQ. Trimming took off 4 bases at V and 4 bases at J, with 15 bases between the two ends. CDR3 nucleotide sequence: TGCGCCAGCAGCAGCGGGGGGACAGGTTACAATGAGCAGTTCTTC. Its protein product is CASSSGGTGYNEQFF.

The J gene is TRBJ2-1, the V gene TRBV9; 7 bases align to TRBD1. Germline CDR1 and CDR2: SGDLS and YYNGEE. This CDR3 comprises 15 residues. With V trimmed by 3 bases and J by 5 bases, 8 bases remained unmatched. CDR3 sequence: CASSAEGAVNNEQFF. The CDR3 DNA reads as TGTGCCAGCAGCGCTGAGGGGGCCGTCAACAATGAGCAGTTCTTC.

About this clonotype itself: At one of its ends the junction is not consistent with the germline gene, which may arise from a read error. The genes are TRBV5-6 and TRBJ2-7, with a possible D match to TRBD1 (5 bases). CDR3 length equals 14 residues. Germline CDR1 SGHDT, CDR2 YYEEEE. In nucleotides, the CDR3 is TGTGCCAGCAGTCAGGGTTCCCACCCCTACGGGCAGTACTTC. This sequence encodes CASSQGSHPYGQYF.

This clonotype was detected only once. This sequence joins TRBV30 and TRBJ2-7, with 7 positions matching TRBD2. Germline trimming cut 0 bases from V and 2 bases from J; bases unmatched to any gene: 1. Germline CDR1 is GTSNPN and CDR2 is SVGIG (reference sequence). CDR3 length: 13 amino acids. CDR3 protein: CAWSVAGPYEQYF. The CDR3 DNA reads TGTGCCTGGAGTGTAGCGGGGCCCTACGAGCAGTACTTC.

The rearrangement links TRBV29-1 to TRBJ1-2; 8 nucleotides match TRBD1. This CDR3 region has 14 residues. Trimming removed 2 bases from V and 5 bases from J; junction bases left unmatched: 7. In germline, CDR1 is SQVTM, CDR2 ANQGSEA. The CDR3 is CSVELEGQAYGYTF. Here the CDR3 DNA reads TGCAGCGTTGAACTCGAGGGACAGGCATATGGCTACACCTTC.

The chain is built from TRBV20-1 and TRBJ1-2, with no clear D. Per germline, CDR1 DFQATT and CDR2 SNEGSKA (reference sequence). V lost 3 bases and J 1 base, leaving 6 bases between the germline ends. This CDR3 has 12 amino acids. This chain's CDR3 is CSASGFNYGYTF. Here the CDR3 DNA reads TGCAGTGCTAGCGGGTTTAACTATGGCTACACCTTC.

The DNA of the CDR3 is TGCAGCGTTGAGTGGTCCGGCAAATCCTACGAGCAGTACTTC. Amino acid sequence: CSVEWSGKSYEQYF. The gene calls are TRBV29-1 and TRBJ2-7; D unresolved. Per the germline V gene, CDR1 is SQVTM and CDR2 is ANQGSEA. The CDR3 is made up of 14 amino acids. The V and J ends lost 3 bases and 1 base respectively, with 13 bases between them.

The chain links TRBV24-1 to TRBJ2-3; the D call may be TRBD1 or TRBD2 (6 bases each). Germline V gene lookup returns CDR1 KGHDR and CDR2 SFDVKD. The CDR3 extends over 16 amino acids. Trimming removed 3 bases at V and 3 bases at J, with 15 bases between. The CDR3 DNA follows: TGTGCCACCAGTGATAGGAGGGGGGCGGGGACAGATACGCAGTATTTT. It specifies CATSDRRGAGTDTQYF.

This rearrangement joins TRBV30 to TRBJ1-1; perhaps TRBD1 as D (5 bases). Germline CDR1 reads GTSNPN; CDR2 reads SVGIG (reference sequence). V was clipped by 1 base and J by 3 bases, with 18 bases between them. The CDR3 contains 16 residues. The CDR3 here is CAWSGWGTVAYTEAFF. The DNA for the CDR3 is TGTGCCTGGAGTGGTTGGGGGACCGTGGCGTACACTGAAGCTTTCTTT.

This chain uses TRBV6-6 with TRBJ1-5; maybe TRBD1 (6 bases). The V gene's germline CDR1 is MNHNY and CDR2 SVGAGI (reference sequence). Between the trimmed V and J ends, which lost 7 bases and 3 bases, there was a span of 16 bases. The CDR3 contains 15 residues. The CDR3 region has the DNA TGTGCCAGCATTCATGATCAGGGGTACAATCAGCCCCAGCATTTT. Its translation is CASIHDQGYNQPQHF.

V usage is TRBV3-1 and J usage is TRBJ2-3, with D unclear. The germline V and J ends were trimmed by 5 bases and 0 bases, with 15 bases remaining between them. Germline-derived CDR1 and CDR2 are LGHDT and YNNKEL (reference sequence). The CDR3 runs 16 residues. The CDR3 spells CASSGPSRASTDTQYF. The CDR3, as DNA: TGTGCCAGCAGCGGCCCATCGCGCGCTAGCACAGATACGCAGTATTTT.

This chain uses TRBV20-1 with TRBJ1-1, with 9 bases fitting TRBD1. CDR3 length: 14 amino acids. Trimming took 3 bases from V and 3 from J; bases not matched to a gene: 5. CDR1 DFQATT and CDR2 SNEGSKA come from the germline V gene (reference sequence). The CDR3: CSASTGGWDTEAFF. In DNA, the CDR3 is TGCAGTGCTAGCACAGGGGGCTGGGACACTGAAGCTTTCTTT.

The chain is built from TRBV7-2 and TRBJ2-5, with 7 bases fitting TRBD1. The CDR3 spans 13 residues. V trimming: 3 bases; J trimming: 7 bases; junction bases outside the gene matches: 5. Germline V CDR1 and CDR2: SGHTA, FQGNSA. The CDR3 is CASSLNRGGTQYF. CDR3 nucleotide sequence: TGTGCCAGCAGCTTGAACAGGGGCGGGACCCAGTACTTC. Together with reference TRBV7-2 and TRBJ2-5, the CDR3 gives the full variable domain: GAGVSQSPSNKVTEKGKDVELRCDPISGHTALYWYRQSLGQGLEFLIYFQGNSAPDKSGLPSDRFSAERTGGSVSTLTIQRTQQEDSAVYLCASSLNRGGTQYFGPGTRLLVL.

The chain has TRBV9 and TRBJ2-3; D may be TRBD2 (6 bases). The V gene lost 0 bases and the J gene lost 4 bases, with 15 bases spanning the gap. The CDR3 contains 16 residues. The germline gives CDR1 SGDLS, CDR2 YYNGEE. The CDR3 region has the DNA TGTGCCAGCAGCGTAGCGCCCGGGGGATTCTCAGATACGCAGTATTTT. Translating it yields CASSVAPGGFSDTQYF. Supplemented by reference TRBV9 and TRBJ2-3, the full variable domain reads DSGVTQTPKHLITATGQRVTLRCSPRSGDLSVYWYQQSLDQGLQFLIQYYNGEERAKGNILERFSAQQFPDLHSELNLSSLELGDSALYFCASSVAPGGFSDTQYFGPGTRLTVL.

The chain uses TRBV20-1 and TRBJ2-7, with D maybe TRBD2 (5 bases). Trimming shortened V by 2 bases and J by 2 bases, and 13 bases separated the two germline ends. The CDR3 runs to 14 residues. The V gene's germline CDR1 is DFQATT and CDR2 SNEGSKA (reference sequence). CDR3 sequence (DNA): TGCAGTGCTAGACCGCGGGTCGGAACCTACGAGCAGTACTTC. Protein sequence: CSARPRVGTYEQYF.

This rearrangement joins TRBV29-1 to TRBJ1-1; D is ambiguous. Germline assignment: CDR1 SQVTM and CDR2 ANQGSEA. Trimming removed 7 bases at V and 0 bases at J, with 12 bases between. The CDR3 is 13 residues long. The CDR3 DNA reads as TGCAGCGGAAGACAAGCCATGAACACTGAAGCTTTCTTT. It specifies CSGRQAMNTEAFF.

The chain recombines TRBV2 with TRBJ1-2, with 11 positions matching TRBD1. Germline V gene lookup returns CDR1 SNHLY and CDR2 FYNNEI. Trimming cost V 5 bases and J 4 bases; bases outside gene matches: 9. This CDR3 has 16 residues. The CDR3: CASSPGTGGVGYGYTF. The CDR3, as DNA: TGTGCCAGCAGTCCCGGGACAGGGGGAGTTGGCTATGGCTACACCTTC.

The chain couples TRBV2 to TRBJ2-7; D is perhaps TRBD2 (6 bases). Trimming pared 7 bases from V and 0 bases from J, leaving 13 bases between. This CDR3 contains 14 residues. Germline assignment: CDR1 SNHLY and CDR2 FYNNEI. CDR3 bases: TGTGCCAGCAAACCAAGGACTAACTCCTACGAGCAGTACTTC. It codes for CASKPRTNSYEQYF.

The chain carries TRBV5-4 and TRBJ2-3, with TRBD1 matching 10 bases. This CDR3 has 15 amino acids. Germline lookup yields CDR1 SGHNT and CDR2 YYREEE (reference sequence). J was trimmed by 5 bases and V by 0 bases; bases with no gene match: 3. The CDR3 region has the DNA TGTGCCAGCAGCTTGGGCGACAGGGGGCAAGATACGCAGTATTTT. This gives the protein CASSLGDRGQDTQYF. The complete variable domain, with remaining parts taken from reference TRBV5-4 and TRBJ2-3, reads ETGVTQSPTHLIKTRGQQVTLRCSSQSGHNTVSWYQQALGQGPQFIFQYYREEENGRGNFPPRFSGLQFPNYSSELNVNALELDDSALYLCASSLGDRGQDTQYFGPGTRLTVL.

This chain joins TRBV20-1 and TRBJ2-3; D is possibly TRBD1 (7 bases). Germline V CDR1 and CDR2: DFQATT, SNEGSKA (reference sequence). Trimming cost V 6 bases and J 4 bases, with 17 bases left between them. The CDR3 spans 14 residues. The CDR3 spells CSAPARGDADTQYF. CDR3 sequence (DNA): TGCAGTGCCCCGGCCAGGGGGGACGCAGATACGCAGTATTTT.

In its sample, this clonotype was seen once. This chain joins TRBV14 and TRBJ1-4, with no clear D. The CDR3 is 17 amino acids. Trimming removed 0 bases from V and 4 bases from J, with 15 bases in between. Germline CDR1 SGHDN, CDR2 FVKESK. In nucleotides, the CDR3 is TGTGCCAGCAGCCAAGATCTTCTCGGGGAGGATAATGAAAAACTGTTTTTT. Protein sequence: CASSQDLLGEDNEKLFF.

The chain couples TRBV4-1 to TRBJ1-2; no definite D call. This CDR3 comprises 12 residues. In germline, CDR1 is MGHRA, CDR2 YSYEKL. Between the trimmed V and J ends, which lost 1 base and 8 bases, there was a span of 8 bases. CDR3 in DNA: TGCGCCAGCAGCCAAGTCTTGGGGGGCTACACCTTC. It yields the protein CASSQVLGGYTF.

The rearrangement joins TRBV18 to TRBJ2-3; TRBD2 agrees at 14 bases. Germline CDR1 reads KGHSH; CDR2 reads LQKENI. The CDR3 extends over 15 amino acids. Unmatched junction bases numbered 5, after V lost 2 bases and J lost 10 bases. In DNA, the CDR3 is TGTGCCAGCTCACCAGGGACTAGCGGGAGTAATGCGCAGTATTTT. This codes for CASSPGTSGSNAQYF.

The J gene is TRBJ2-5, the V gene TRBV3-1, with D possibly being TRBD2 (7 bases). The CDR3 consists of 16 residues. CDR1 and CDR2 (germline): LGHDT, YNNKEL (reference sequence). Trimming took 4 bases from V and 2 from J, leaving 17 bases between them. The CDR3: CASSPPGGGEQETQYF. The CDR3 DNA sequence: TGTGCCAGCAGCCCCCCGGGGGGCGGGGAACAAGAGACCCAGTACTTC.